This T cell receptor (beta chain) was recorded in a study of blood T cell repertoires in COVID-19. The wider study: Sites in the United States, Italy and Spain provided acute and convalescent COVID-19 samples.

This CDR3 comprises 15 residues. The germline V gene encodes CDR1 SGHTA and CDR2 FQGNSA. TCRdb's copy holds only in-frame clones and misses some; the assay was immunoSEQ multiplex PCR. The sample records some 38,000 clones, approximately 80% being singletons. A word on this clone: The junction shows a germline mismatch at one end, possibly a read error.

The specimen sequenced was peripheral blood. The TCR originated in a man aged 50-59 years with active COVID-19. J is TRBJ2-2 and V is TRBV7-2; perhaps TRBD1 as D (5 bases). CDR3 protein: CASSLVTGYTEELFF. CDR3 DNA: TGTGCCAGCAGCTTAGTTACAGGATACACCGAGGAGCTGTTTTTT.